A selection of T cell receptor beta chains follows, all from one sample in a study of T-cell reconstitution after alpha-beta-depleted transplantation in children. TCRdb re-called the PCR reads through MiXCR, storing one row per CDR3 protein. Of hundreds of thousands of distinct CDR3 sequences in the sample, about 10% were seen once. Sequencing was performed on PBMCs, taken before TCRalphabeta/CD19-depleted stem cell transplant. The source is a child aged 2 to 10 with inherited bone marrow failure, due to receive a stem cell transplant. The CDR3 runs from the conserved cysteine through the conserved F or W. A D gene is named only where the DNA matches it firmly. Clone size appears in some rows only: once, few, many, or a class for an expanded clone.

V	size	D	J	CDR3	DNA
TRBV13	-	TRBD2	TRBJ2-3	CASSTSGRPDTQYF	TGTGCCAGCAGCACTAGCGGGAGACCAGATACGCAGTATTTT
TRBV20-1	many	TRBD1	TRBJ1-4	CSPLDRINEKLFF	TGCAGTCCTTTGGACAGGATTAATGAAAAACTGTTTTTT
TRBV7-9	-	-	TRBJ2-5	CAVNQGTQETQYF	TGTGCCGTAAATCAGGGGACCCAAGAGACCCAGTACTTC
TRBV7-9	few	TRBD2	TRBJ2-5	CASSSGLAGVLGETQYF	TGTGCCAGCAGCTCAGGACTAGCGGGAGTCCTGGGAGAGACCCAGTACTTC
TRBV28	few	TRBD2	TRBJ2-5	CASRQAGGGETQYF	TGTGCCAGCAGGCAAGCGGGAGGGGGGGAGACCCAGTACTTC
TRBV7-8	many	-	TRBJ2-7	CASSLPRDGYYEQYF	TGTGCCAGCAGCTTACCGAGGGATGGGTACTACGAGCAGTACTTC
TRBV4-3	many	-	TRBJ2-2	CASSQDRSGTGELFF	TGCGCCAGCAGCCAAGACCGGAGCGGCACCGGGGAGCTGTTTTTT
TRBV10-3	many	TRBD2	TRBJ2-2	CAISLAGNTGELFF	TGTGCCATCAGTCTAGCGGGGAACACCGGGGAGCTGTTTTTT
TRBV20-1	-	TRBD2	TRBJ2-3	CSARNPGLASTDTQYF	TGCAGTGCTAGGAACCCGGGACTAGCGAGCACAGATACGCAGTATTTT
TRBV27	many	-	TRBJ1-1	CASSLQSSYEAFF	TGTGCCAGCAGTTTGCAGTCCTCCTATGAAGCTTTCTTT
TRBV3-1	many	TRBD2	TRBJ2-3	CASSPGGGLAGGPPDTQYF	TGTGCCAGCAGCCCCGGCGGGGGACTAGCGGGAGGGCCACCAGATACGCAGTATTTT
TRBV7-2	many	-	TRBJ2-1	CASSLVWGNEQFF	TGTGCCAGCAGCTTAGTTTGGGGAAATGAGCAGTTCTTC
TRBV7-2	many	-	TRBJ1-2	CASSSRRGGKDYGYTF	TGTGCCAGCAGCTCCCGGCGGGGGGGGAAGGACTATGGCTACACCTTC
TRBV3-1	many	-	TRBJ2-3	CASSPPAGPPDTQYF	TGTGCCAGCAGCCCCCCGGCAGGGCCCCCAGATACGCAGTATTTT
TRBV20-1	few	-	TRBJ2-5	CSASHTLETQYF	TGCAGTGCTAGTCATACATTGGAGACCCAGTACTTC
TRBV7-6	-	TRBD2	TRBJ2-2	CASSPTTGTSGRTGELFF	TGTGCCAGCAGCCCTACAACAGGGACTAGCGGGAGAACAGGGGAGCTGTTTTTT
TRBV4-2	many	-	TRBJ2-3	CASSQLPAGLGTDTQYF	TGTGCCAGCAGCCAACTACCTGCGGGGCTGGGCACAGATACGCAGTATTTT
TRBV5-1	-	-	TRBJ1-4	CASSPTLRTTNEKLFF	TGCGCCAGCAGCCCGACATTGCGGACAACTAATGAAAAACTGTTTTTT
TRBV29-1	-	TRBD1	TRBJ1-5	CSVESGQVGQPQHF	TGCAGCGTTGAATCGGGACAGGTAGGACAGCCCCAGCATTTT
TRBV6-2/TRBV6-3	many	-	TRBJ2-3	CASSYADTQYF	TGTGCCAGCAGTTATGCAGATACGCAGTATTTT
TRBV18	-	TRBD1	TRBJ2-7	CASGQGSAYEQYF	TGTGCCAGCGGACAGGGTAGCGCCTACGAGCAGTACTTC
TRBV7-8	many	TRBD2	TRBJ2-5	CASRLRGAGENLQETQYF	TGTGCCAGCAGACTCAGAGGGGCGGGAGAGAACCTCCAAGAGACCCAGTACTTC
TRBV12-3/TRBV12-4	many	-	TRBJ2-1	CASSLGEGEQFF	TGTGCCAGCAGCCTAGGTGAGGGTGAGCAGTTCTTC
TRBV5-1	many	-	TRBJ2-1	CASSLLNPYNEQFF	TGCGCCAGCAGCCTCCTAAATCCCTACAATGAGCAGTTCTTC
TRBV20-1	-	-	TRBJ2-3	CSARDTGQFTDTQYF	TGCAGTGCTAGAGATACCGGCCAGTTCACAGATACGCAGTATTTT
TRBV12-3/TRBV12-4	many	-	TRBJ2-3	CASSFGNTDTQYF	TGTGCCAGCAGTTTCGGGAACACAGATACGCAGTATTTT
TRBV27	many	-	TRBJ2-3	CASSAYPRGSRADTQYF	TGTGCCAGCAGCGCTTACCCCCGGGGCTCTAGGGCAGATACGCAGTATTTT
TRBV2	-	-	TRBJ2-1	CASSGSLALTQRGYEQFF	TGTGCCAGCAGTGGTAGTCTAGCTCTAACCCAACGGGGGTATGAGCAGTTCTTC
TRBV7-2	many	-	TRBJ1-5	CASSLVGRGGDQPQHF	TGTGCCAGCAGCTTAGTAGGGAGGGGGGGGGATCAGCCCCAGCATTTT
TRBV27	many	TRBD2	TRBJ2-2	CASSLGLAGATGELFF	TGTGCCAGCAGTCTGGGACTAGCGGGAGCCACCGGGGAGCTGTTTTTT
TRBV6-1	many	-	TRBJ1-5	CASSPRGSNQPQHF	TGTGCCAGCAGCCCCCGGGGAAGCAATCAGCCCCAGCATTTT
TRBV27	many	-	TRBJ2-7	CASSPNTGLAYEQYF	TGTGCCAGCAGTCCCAATACGGGACTGGCCTACGAGCAGTACTTC
TRBV19	many	TRBD2	TRBJ2-1	CASSITPAGTSEYNEQFF	TGTGCCAGTAGTATAACCCCCGCCGGGACTAGCGAATACAATGAGCAGTTCTTC
TRBV12-3/TRBV12-4	many	-	TRBJ1-1	CASVITTGITEAFF	TGTGCCAGCGTAATCACGACAGGTATAACTGAAGCTTTCTTT
TRBV5-4	few	-	TRBJ1-1	CASSLEQVTNTEAFF	TGTGCCAGCAGCTTGGAACAGGTGACGAACACTGAAGCTTTCTTT
TRBV12-3/TRBV12-4	many	-	TRBJ2-2	CASSSPGELFF	TGTGCCAGCAGTTCCCCCGGGGAGCTGTTTTTT
TRBV6-5	-	-	TRBJ1-1	CASRPASGTEAFF	TGTGCCAGCAGACCCGCCTCGGGGACTGAAGCTTTCTTT
TRBV7-9	-	-	TRBJ2-2	CASSLGLGSRELFF	TGTGCCAGCAGCTTAGGCCTAGGAAGCAGGGAGCTGTTTTTT
TRBV7-8	many	-	TRBJ2-4	CASSPWSGGGKNIQYF	TGTGCCAGCAGCCCCTGGTCAGGGGGAGGCAAAAACATTCAGTACTTC
TRBV20-1	many	-	TRBJ2-5	CSARGATLGETQYF	TGCAGTGCTAGAGGAGCGACATTGGGAGAGACCCAGTACTTC